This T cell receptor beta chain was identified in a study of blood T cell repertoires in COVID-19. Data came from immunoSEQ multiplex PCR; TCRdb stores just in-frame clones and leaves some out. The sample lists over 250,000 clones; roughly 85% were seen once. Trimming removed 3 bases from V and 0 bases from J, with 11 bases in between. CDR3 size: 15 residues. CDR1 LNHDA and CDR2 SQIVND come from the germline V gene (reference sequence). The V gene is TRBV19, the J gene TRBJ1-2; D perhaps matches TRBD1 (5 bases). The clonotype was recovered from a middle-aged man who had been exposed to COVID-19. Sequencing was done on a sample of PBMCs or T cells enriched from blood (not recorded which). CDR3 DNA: TGTGCCAGTAGTATCCGGCCGACAGCTAACTATGGCTACACCTTC. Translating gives CASSIRPTANYGYTF.